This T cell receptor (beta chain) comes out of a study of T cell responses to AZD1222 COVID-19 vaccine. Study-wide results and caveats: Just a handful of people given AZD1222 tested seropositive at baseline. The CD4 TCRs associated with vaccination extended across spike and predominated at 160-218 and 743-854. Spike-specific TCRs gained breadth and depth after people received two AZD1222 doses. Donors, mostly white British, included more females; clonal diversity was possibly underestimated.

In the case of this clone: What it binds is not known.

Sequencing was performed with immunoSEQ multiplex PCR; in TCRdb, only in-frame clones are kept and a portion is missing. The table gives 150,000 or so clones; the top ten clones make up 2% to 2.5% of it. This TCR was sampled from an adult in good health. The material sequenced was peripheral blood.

CDR3 DNA sequence: TGTGCCAGCAGCCCGACAGGTCTTGGAAACACCATATATTTT. Translation gives CASSPTGLGNTIYF. The chain combines TRBV7-2 with TRBJ1-3; D may be TRBD1 (6 bases). Germline-derived CDR1 and CDR2 are SGHTA and FQGNSA. The CDR3 consists of 14 residues. Between the trimmed V and J ends, which lost 5 bases and 3 bases, there was a span of 11 bases.